These 20 T cell receptor beta chains share one sample of origin, sequenced in a study of patients and donors after allogeneic stem cell transplantation. TCRdb reanalysed the RT-PCR reads using MiXCR and keeps one entry per CDR3 protein. Altogether 200,000 to 250,000 distinct CDR3 sequences are present, 12% to 15% being singletons, with the ten largest covering around a tenth. Source material: blood, either unsorted or a sorted T cell fraction (not recorded which). Every receptor here comes from a human donor who was either an allogeneic HSCT recipient or a stem cell or donor lymphocyte infusion donor (not recorded which). It is not recorded whose cells these are; they may come from a transplant donor.

In its sample, this clonotype was seen many times. The chain uses TRBV6-2 or TRBV6-3 and TRBJ1-5, with D maybe TRBD1 (5 bases). Germline CDR1 MNHEY, CDR2 SVGEGT. The CDR3 sequence is 16 residues long. V gave up 4 bases and J gave up 2 bases, with 15 bases separating them. The CDR3 loop reads CASSWRGIDGNQPQHF. CDR3 coding DNA: TGTGCCAGCAGTTGGCGGGGCATCGATGGCAATCAGCCCCAGCATTTT.

This clonotype was recorded many times. V and J are TRBV27 and TRBJ2-6; no reliable D call. Trimming took 6 bases from V and 0 from J, leaving 3 bases between them. Germline V gene data show CDR1 as MNHEY and CDR2 as SMNVEV (reference sequence). This CDR3 is built from 13 residues. The CDR3 is CASRPSGANVLTF. CDR3 DNA: TGTGCCAGCAGACCCTCTGGGGCCAACGTCCTGACTTTC.

This clonotype was seen more than once but under ten times. The rearrangement links TRBV7-2 to TRBJ1-2, with no clear D. The germline V gene encodes CDR1 SGHTA and CDR2 FQGNSA. This CDR3 is 13 amino acids long. V shed 1 base and J shed 8 bases, with 11 bases lying between them. The CDR3 DNA sequence: TGTGCCAGCAGCTTAGGAGGCCCCGGCGGCTACACCTTC. Its translation: CASSLGGPGGYTF.

Many counts were recorded for this clonotype. The rearrangement links TRBV9 to TRBJ2-2; D remains ambiguous. The CDR3 contains 14 residues. Germline CDR1 and CDR2: SGDLS and YYNGEE. V lost 0 bases to trimming and J lost 6 bases, with 9 bases between them. The CDR3 coding sequence is TGTGCCAGCAGCGTAGTGGCAGGTCCCGGGGAGCTGTTTTTT. The encoded protein is CASSVVAGPGELFF.

This clonotype was detected ten times or more. V gene TRBV20-1 combines with J gene TRBJ2-5; D perhaps matches TRBD1 (5 bases). The CDR3 has 15 residues. In germline, CDR1 is DFQATT, CDR2 SNEGSKA (reference sequence). Trimming stripped 5 bases from V and 0 bases from J, with 16 bases between. The CDR3 loop is CSAHRFSGDQETQYF. The DNA for the CDR3 is TGCAGTGCTCACAGGTTTTCTGGGGACCAAGAGACCCAGTACTTC.

This clonotype turned up a few times. This chain connects TRBV5-1 to TRBJ2-3; 8 bases line up with TRBD1. J gave up 2 bases and V 4 bases, and 9 bases lay outside the gene matches. Germline assignment: CDR1 SGHRS and CDR2 YFSETQ. The CDR3 is 16 residues long. The CDR3 coding sequence is TGCGCCAGCAGCCCCCGGGGACAGGTCAACACAGATACGCAGTATTTT. Translation gives CASSPRGQVNTDTQYF.

The table lists this clonotype with a few counts. The chain couples TRBV7-2 to TRBJ2-7; tentative D call: TRBD1 (5 bases). Trimming pared 6 bases from V and 3 bases from J, leaving 15 bases between. Germline loops: CDR1 SGHTA, CDR2 FQGNSA. The CDR3 is 14 amino acids. CDR3 amino acids: CASRIGHGHYEQYF. As DNA, the CDR3 is TGTGCCAGCAGGATCGGACACGGACACTACGAGCAGTACTTC. The variable domain in full, completed from reference TRBV7-2 and TRBJ2-7, reads GAGVSQSPSNKVTEKGKDVELRCDPISGHTALYWYRQSLGQGLEFLIYFQGNSAPDKSGLPSDRFSAERTGGSVSTLTIQRTQQEDSAVYLCASRIGHGHYEQYFGPGTRLTVT.

This clonotype has only a few counts. The V gene is TRBV2, the J gene TRBJ2-7; no clear D gene. The V end was cut by 4 bases, the J end by 4 bases, with 5 bases between. Germline assignment: CDR1 SNHLY and CDR2 FYNNEI. CDR3 length: 11 residues. CDR3 amino acids: CASSAMYEQYF. DNA for the CDR3: TGTGCCAGCAGTGCGATGTACGAGCAGTACTTC.

The chain recombines TRBV6-1 with TRBJ2-1; 7 bases fit TRBD2. With 3 bases clipped from V and 6 bases from J, the junction kept 5 bases outside the gene matches. The CDR3 covers 14 residues. Germline V CDR1 and CDR2: MNHNS, SASEGT. The CDR3 loop is CASSEGGSTNEQFF. CDR3 nucleotides: TGTGCCAGCAGTGAGGGCGGGAGTACCAATGAGCAGTTCTTC.

The J gene is TRBJ2-2, the V gene TRBV5-1; 7 nucleotides line up with TRBD1. Germline CDR1 reads SGHRS; CDR2 reads YFSETQ. V was pared by 3 bases and J by 3 bases, with 5 bases of the junction left unmatched. The length of the CDR3 is 15 residues. The CDR3 here is CASSSRQGDTGELFF. CDR3 bases: TGCGCCAGCAGCTCGCGACAGGGCGACACCGGGGAGCTGTTTTTT.

With respect to this clonotype: A read error may produce the germline difference seen at one junction end. This sequence joins TRBV2 and TRBJ2-1; 8 bases are shared with TRBD1. Germline CDR1 SNHLY, CDR2 FYNNEI. This CDR3 comprises 15 residues. In DNA, the CDR3 is TGTGCCAGCAGTGAGGCCGGGACAGGCGGCGATGAGCAGTCCTTC. Amino acid sequence: CASSEAGTGGDEQSF.

The chain combines TRBV3-1 with TRBJ1-6; 7 bases fit TRBD1. V gave up 8 bases and J gave up 7 bases; unmatched junction bases: 5. The CDR3 has 13 residues. Per germline, CDR1 LGHDT and CDR2 YNNKEL (reference sequence). The CDR3 sequence: CASGDRENSPLHF. The CDR3, as DNA: TGTGCCAGCGGAGACAGGGAAAATTCACCCCTCCACTTT.

This clonotype was observed a few times. The gene calls are TRBV6-5 and TRBJ1-5, with D maybe TRBD1 (6 bases). The CDR3 runs to 15 residues. Trimming pared 4 bases from V and 2 bases from J, leaving 12 bases between. CDR1 and CDR2 (germline): MNHEY, SVGAGI. CDR3 nucleotide sequence: TGTGCCAGCAGTTCCCAGGGGCGGGGCAATCAGCCCCAGCATTTT. Protein product: CASSSQGRGNQPQHF.

A few counts support this clonotype. This rearrangement joins TRBV5-1 to TRBJ1-4; 7 bases line up with TRBD1. Germline V gene lookup returns CDR1 SGHRS and CDR2 YFSETQ. J was trimmed by 5 bases and V by 2 bases; bases with no gene match: 3. The length of the CDR3 is 14 residues. CDR3 residues: CASSFGTENEKLFF. The CDR3 DNA is TGCGCCAGCAGCTTTGGGACAGAGAATGAAAAACTGTTTTTT.

This clonotype was counted only a few times. The chain is built from TRBV7-8 and TRBJ1-1, with 7 bases aligning to TRBD1. J lost 1 base, V lost 4 bases, and 6 bases had no gene match. This CDR3 is 15 amino acids long. Looked up from germline, CDR1 is SGHVS and CDR2 is FQNEAQ. CDR3 in amino acids: CASSYPTGRNTEAFF. CDR3 DNA sequence: TGTGCCAGCAGCTACCCGACAGGGCGGAACACTGAAGCTTTCTTT.

The rearrangement joins TRBV6-1 to TRBJ1-5, with 7 bases identical to TRBD1. The V gene end was trimmed by 4 bases and the J gene end by 0 bases; junction bases not matched to a gene: 6. Germline V gene data show CDR1 as MNHNS and CDR2 as SASEGT. The CDR3 is 16 residues long. CDR3: CASSGPGGFSNQPQHF. The CDR3 region has the DNA TGTGCCAGCAGTGGGCCAGGGGGATTTAGCAATCAGCCCCAGCATTTT.

This clonotype was recorded a few times. The rearrangement joins TRBV29-1 to TRBJ1-1; perhaps TRBD1 as D (5 bases). The V gene lost 3 bases and the J gene lost 2 bases, with 13 bases spanning the gap. Germline V gives CDR1 SQVTM, CDR2 ANQGSEA. The CDR3 is 14 residues long. The DNA of the CDR3 is TGCAGCGTTGAGACAGTGTGGACCAACACTGAAGCTTTCTTT. This codes for CSVETVWTNTEAFF.

There are many counts of this clonotype. The rearrangement joins TRBV6-2 or TRBV6-3 to TRBJ1-1, with a tentative D call TRBD1 (6 bases). The CDR3 totals 14 residues. Between the trimmed V and J ends, which lost 6 bases and 3 bases, there was a span of 14 bases. The V gene's germline CDR1 is MNHEY and CDR2 SVGEGT. For the CDR3, the DNA is TGTGCCAGCAGGCTGGGACACCCGGACACTGAAGCTTTCTTT. This gives the protein CASRLGHPDTEAFF.

Many counts were recorded for this clonotype. The chain has TRBV20-1 and TRBJ1-1, with a possible D match to TRBD1 (6 bases). Germline V gene data show CDR1 as DFQATT and CDR2 as SNEGSKA (reference sequence). The CDR3 sequence is 14 residues long. The V end was cut by 0 bases, the J end by 7 bases, with 15 bases between. The CDR3 reads CSARDLSRGSEAFF. In DNA, the CDR3 is TGCAGTGCTAGAGATTTGTCCAGGGGCAGTGAAGCTTTCTTT.

J is TRBJ1-2 and V is TRBV19; D gene uncertain. The CDR3 loop spans 13 amino acids. The V end lost 5 bases, the J end lost 7 bases, and 14 bases lay between the germline ends. CDR1 is LNHDA, CDR2 SQIVND, per germline (reference sequence). The CDR3 sequence is CASSFTTGGGYTF. CDR3 nucleotide sequence: TGTGCCAGTAGTTTTACTACGGGAGGTGGCTACACCTTC.